This T cell receptor (beta chain) was recorded in a study of CD8+CD57+ T cells in acquired aplastic anemia. Germline V gene data show CDR1 as SEHNR and CDR2 as FQNEAQ (reference sequence). The V end was cut by 4 bases, the J end by 3 bases, with 15 bases between. The CDR3 has 16 amino acids. Those patients picked for sequencing had displayed CD8+CD57+ cell expansion on flow cytometry. Genomic DNA was employed as the template in profiling TCR beta VDJ and CDR3. TCRdb itself ran the reads through MiXCR, one entry per CDR3 protein. The sample yields some 150,000 distinct CDR3 sequences, 71% seen once. The rearrangement joins TRBV7-9 to TRBJ1-4; D is undetermined. The clonotype comes from a human donor with aplastic anemia. Specimen: sorted CD4+, CD8+, or CD8+CD57+ T cells (not recorded which) from PBMCs. The CDR3 region is CASSSLTSRSNEKLFF. CDR3 DNA: TGTGCCAGCAGCTCCCTCACGTCGCGGTCTAATGAAAAACTGTTTTTT.